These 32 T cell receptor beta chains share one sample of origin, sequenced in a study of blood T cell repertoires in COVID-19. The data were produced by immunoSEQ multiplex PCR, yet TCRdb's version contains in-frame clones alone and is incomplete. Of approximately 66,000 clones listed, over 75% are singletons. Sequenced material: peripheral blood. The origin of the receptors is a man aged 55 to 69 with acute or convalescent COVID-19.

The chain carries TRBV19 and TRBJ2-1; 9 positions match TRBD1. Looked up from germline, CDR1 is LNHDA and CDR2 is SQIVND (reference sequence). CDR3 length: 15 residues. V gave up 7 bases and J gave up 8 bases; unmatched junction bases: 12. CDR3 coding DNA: TGTGCCAGTAACGAGGCCGGGACAGGGTATTATGAGCAGTTCTTC. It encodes CASNEAGTGYYEQFF.

The CDR3 bases are TGTGCCAGCAGCCAAACGTTGTGGCAGGGCACTGAAGCTTTCTTT. Encoded protein: CASSQTLWQGTEAFF. This chain uses TRBV14 with TRBJ1-1, with a tentative D call TRBD1 (5 bases). Per germline, CDR1 SGHDN and CDR2 FVKESK. The V end was cut by 2 bases, the J end by 4 bases, with 14 bases between. This CDR3 is 15 amino acids long. Full variable domain (remainder filled in from reference TRBV14 and TRBJ1-1): EAGVTQFPSHSVIEKGQTVTLRCDPISGHDNLYWYRRVMGKEIKFLLHFVKESKQDESGMPNNRFLAERTGGTYSTLKVQPAELEDSGVYFCASSQTLWQGTEAFFGQGTRLTVV.

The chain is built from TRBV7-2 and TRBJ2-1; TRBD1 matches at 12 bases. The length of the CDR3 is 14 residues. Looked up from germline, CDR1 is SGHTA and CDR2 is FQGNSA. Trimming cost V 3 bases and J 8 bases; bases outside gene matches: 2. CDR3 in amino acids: CASSLGQGAHEQFF. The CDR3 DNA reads TGTGCCAGCAGCTTGGGACAGGGGGCCCATGAGCAGTTCTTC.

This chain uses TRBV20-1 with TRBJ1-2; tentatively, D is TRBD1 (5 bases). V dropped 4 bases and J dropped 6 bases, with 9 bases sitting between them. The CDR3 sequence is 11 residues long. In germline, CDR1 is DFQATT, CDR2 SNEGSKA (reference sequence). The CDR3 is CSAIGVDGYTF. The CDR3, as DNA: TGCAGTGCTATAGGGGTAGATGGCTACACCTTC.

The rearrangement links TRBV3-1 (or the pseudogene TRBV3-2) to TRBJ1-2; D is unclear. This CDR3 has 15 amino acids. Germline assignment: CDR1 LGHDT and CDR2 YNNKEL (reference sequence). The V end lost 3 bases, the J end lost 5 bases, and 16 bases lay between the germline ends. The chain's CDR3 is CASSQGSSPLYGYTF. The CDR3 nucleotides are TGTGCCAGCAGCCAGGGCAGCAGCCCATTGTATGGCTACACCTTC.

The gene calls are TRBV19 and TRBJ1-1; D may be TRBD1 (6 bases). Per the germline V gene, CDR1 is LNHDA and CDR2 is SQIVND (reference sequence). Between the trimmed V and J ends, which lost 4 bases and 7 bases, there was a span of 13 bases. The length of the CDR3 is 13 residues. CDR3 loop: CASSTNGGNEAFF. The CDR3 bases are TGTGCCAGTAGTACCAATGGGGGCAATGAAGCTTTCTTT. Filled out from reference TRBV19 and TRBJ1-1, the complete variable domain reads DGGITQSPKYLFRKEGQNVTLSCEQNLNHDAMYWYRQDPGQGLRLIYYSQIVNDFQKGDIAEGYSVSREKKESFPLTVTSAQKNPTAFYLCASSTNGGNEAFFGQGTRLTVV.

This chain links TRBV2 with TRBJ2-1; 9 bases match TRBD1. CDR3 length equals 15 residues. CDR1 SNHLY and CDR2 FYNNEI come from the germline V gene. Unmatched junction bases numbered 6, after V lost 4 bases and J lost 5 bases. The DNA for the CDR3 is TGTGCCAGCAGTGCCGGGACAGGGTCAGACAATGAGCAGTTCTTC. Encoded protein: CASSAGTGSDNEQFF.

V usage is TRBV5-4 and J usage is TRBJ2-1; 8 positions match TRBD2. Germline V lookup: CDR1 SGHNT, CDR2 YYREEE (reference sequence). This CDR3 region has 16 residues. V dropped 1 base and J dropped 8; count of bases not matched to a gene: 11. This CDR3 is CASSLKVLAGYDEQFF. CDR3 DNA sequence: TGTGCCAGCAGCTTGAAGGTGTTAGCGGGGTACGATGAGCAGTTCTTC.

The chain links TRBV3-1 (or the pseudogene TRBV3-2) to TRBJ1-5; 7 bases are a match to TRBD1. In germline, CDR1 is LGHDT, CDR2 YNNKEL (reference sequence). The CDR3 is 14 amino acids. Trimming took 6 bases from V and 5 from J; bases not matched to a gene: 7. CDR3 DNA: TGTGCCAGCAGTCTCCGACAGGGCCATCAGCCCCAGCATTTT. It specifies CASSLRQGHQPQHF.

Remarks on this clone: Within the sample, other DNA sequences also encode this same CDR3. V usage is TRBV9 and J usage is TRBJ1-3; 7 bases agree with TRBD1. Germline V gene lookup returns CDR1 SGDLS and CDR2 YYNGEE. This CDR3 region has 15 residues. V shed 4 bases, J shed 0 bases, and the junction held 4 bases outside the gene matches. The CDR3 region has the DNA TGTGCCAGCAGCCCAGGGGGGAGCTCTGGAAACACCATATATTTT. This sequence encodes CASSPGGSSGNTIYF.

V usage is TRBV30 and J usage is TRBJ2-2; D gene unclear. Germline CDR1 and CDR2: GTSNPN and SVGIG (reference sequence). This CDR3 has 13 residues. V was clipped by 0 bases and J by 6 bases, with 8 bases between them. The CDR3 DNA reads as TGTGCCTGGAGTGTACTCCCTGCCGGGGAGCTGTTTTTT. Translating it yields CAWSVLPAGELFF. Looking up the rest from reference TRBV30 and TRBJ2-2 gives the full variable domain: SQTIHQWPATLVQPVGSPLSLECTVEGTSNPNLYWYRQAAGRGLQLLFYSVGIGQISSEVPQNLSASRPQDRQFILSSKKLLLSDSGFYLCAWSVLPAGELFFGEGSRLTVL.

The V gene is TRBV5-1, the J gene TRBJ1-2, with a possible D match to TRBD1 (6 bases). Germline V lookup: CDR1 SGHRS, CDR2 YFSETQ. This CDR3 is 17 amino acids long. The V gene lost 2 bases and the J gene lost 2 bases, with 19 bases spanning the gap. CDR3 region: CASSFNSAGQLNYGYTF. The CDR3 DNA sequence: TGCGCCAGCAGCTTTAATTCTGCAGGACAGCTGAACTATGGCTACACCTTC. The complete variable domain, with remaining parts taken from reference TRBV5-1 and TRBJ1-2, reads KAGVTQTPRYLIKTRGQQVTLSCSPISGHRSVSWYQQTPGQGLQFLFEYFSETQRNKGNFPGRFSGRQFSNSRSEMNVSTLELGDSALYLCASSFNSAGQLNYGYTFGSGTRLTVV.

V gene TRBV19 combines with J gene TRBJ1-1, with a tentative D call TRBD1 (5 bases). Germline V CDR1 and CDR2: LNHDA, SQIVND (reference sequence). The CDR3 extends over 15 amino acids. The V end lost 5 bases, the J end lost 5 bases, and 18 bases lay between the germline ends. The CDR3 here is CASSPGARVGTEAFF. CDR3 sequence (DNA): TGTGCCAGTAGTCCAGGAGCCAGGGTGGGGACTGAAGCTTTCTTT.

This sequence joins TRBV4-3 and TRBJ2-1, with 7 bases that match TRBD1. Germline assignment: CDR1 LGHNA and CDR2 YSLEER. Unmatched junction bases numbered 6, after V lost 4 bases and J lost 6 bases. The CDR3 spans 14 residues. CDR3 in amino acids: CASSRERGPNEQFF. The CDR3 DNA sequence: TGCGCCAGCAGCCGGGAGAGGGGGCCCAATGAGCAGTTCTTC.

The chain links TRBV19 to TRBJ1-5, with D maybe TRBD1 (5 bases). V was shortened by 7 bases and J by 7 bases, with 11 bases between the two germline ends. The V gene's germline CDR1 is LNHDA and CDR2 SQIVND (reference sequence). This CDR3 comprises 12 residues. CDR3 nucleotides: TGTGCCAGTAAGGTGGGGGGACAGCCCCAGCATTTT. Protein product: CASKVGGQPQHF.

CDR3 protein: CASSSWDRQRKYEQYF. CDR3 nucleotide sequence: TGCGCCAGCAGCTCCTGGGACAGGCAAAGGAAGTACGAGCAGTACTTC. The V gene is TRBV5-1, the J gene TRBJ2-7; 8 bases are shared with TRBD1. The CDR3 extends over 16 amino acids. CDR1 is SGHRS and CDR2 is YFSETQ in the germline V gene. J lost 4 bases, V lost 3 bases, and 12 bases had no gene match.

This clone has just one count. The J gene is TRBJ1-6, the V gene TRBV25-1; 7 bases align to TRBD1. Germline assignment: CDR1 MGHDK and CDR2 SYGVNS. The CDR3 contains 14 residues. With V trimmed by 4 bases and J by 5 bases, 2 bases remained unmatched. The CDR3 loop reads CASSGGQNNSPLHF. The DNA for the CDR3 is TGTGCCAGCAGTGGGGGACAGAATAATTCACCCCTCCACTTT.

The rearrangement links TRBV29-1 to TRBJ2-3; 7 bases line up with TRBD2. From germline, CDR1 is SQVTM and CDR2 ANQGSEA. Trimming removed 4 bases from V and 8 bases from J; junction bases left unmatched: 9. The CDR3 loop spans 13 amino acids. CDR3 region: CSVGSGVLPTQYF. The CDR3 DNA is TGCAGCGTTGGGAGCGGGGTCCTTCCTACGCAGTATTTT.

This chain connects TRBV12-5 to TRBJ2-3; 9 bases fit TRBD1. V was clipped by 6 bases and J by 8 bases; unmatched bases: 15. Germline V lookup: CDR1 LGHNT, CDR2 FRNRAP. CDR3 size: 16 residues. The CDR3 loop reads CASGQGAGAVQGTQYF. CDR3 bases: TGTGCTAGTGGACAGGGGGCCGGGGCTGTTCAGGGTACGCAGTATTTT. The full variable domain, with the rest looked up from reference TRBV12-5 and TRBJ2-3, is DARVTQTPRHKVTEMGQEVTMRCQPILGHNTVFWYRQTMMQGLELLAYFRNRAPLDDSGMPKDRFSAEMPDATLATLKIQPSEPRDSAVYFCASGQGAGAVQGTQYFGPGTRLTVL.

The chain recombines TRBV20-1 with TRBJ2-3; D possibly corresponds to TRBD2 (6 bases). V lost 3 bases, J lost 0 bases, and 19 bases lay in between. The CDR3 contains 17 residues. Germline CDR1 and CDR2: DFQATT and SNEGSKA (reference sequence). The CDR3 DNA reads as TGCAGTGCTAGTTCCAGCGGGCTCAACTCTAGCACAGATACGCAGTATTTT. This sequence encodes CSASSSGLNSSTDTQYF.

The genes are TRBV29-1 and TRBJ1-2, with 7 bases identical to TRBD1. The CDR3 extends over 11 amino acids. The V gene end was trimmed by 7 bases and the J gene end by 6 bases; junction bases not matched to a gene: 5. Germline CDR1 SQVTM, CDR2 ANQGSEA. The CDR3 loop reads CSDRQGDGYTF. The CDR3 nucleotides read TGCAGCGACCGTCAGGGGGATGGCTACACCTTC. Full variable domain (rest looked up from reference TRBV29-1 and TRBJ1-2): SAVISQKPSRDICQRGTSLTIQCQVDSQVTMMFWYRQQPGQSLTLIATANQGSEATYESGFVIDKFPISRPNLTFSTLTVSNMSPEDSSIYLCSDRQGDGYTFGSGTRLTVV.

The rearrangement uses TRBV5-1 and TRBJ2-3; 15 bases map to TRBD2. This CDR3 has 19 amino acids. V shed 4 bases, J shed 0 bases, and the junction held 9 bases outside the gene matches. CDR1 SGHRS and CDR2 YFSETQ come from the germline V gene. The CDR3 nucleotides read TGCGCCAGCAGCCCGGGACTAGCGGGGGGACGACCTAGCACAGATACGCAGTATTTT. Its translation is CASSPGLAGGRPSTDTQYF.

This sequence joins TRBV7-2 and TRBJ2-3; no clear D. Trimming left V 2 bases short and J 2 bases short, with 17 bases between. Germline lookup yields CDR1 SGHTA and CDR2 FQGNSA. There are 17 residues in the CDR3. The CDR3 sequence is CASSLRSAGATTDTQYF. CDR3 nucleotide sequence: TGTGCCAGCAGCTTAAGATCGGCCGGAGCGACCACAGATACGCAGTATTTT. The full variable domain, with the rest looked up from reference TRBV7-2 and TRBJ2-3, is GAGVSQSPSNKVTEKGKDVELRCDPISGHTALYWYRQSLGQGLEFLIYFQGNSAPDKSGLPSDRFSAERTGGSVSTLTIQRTQQEDSAVYLCASSLRSAGATTDTQYFGPGTRLTVL.

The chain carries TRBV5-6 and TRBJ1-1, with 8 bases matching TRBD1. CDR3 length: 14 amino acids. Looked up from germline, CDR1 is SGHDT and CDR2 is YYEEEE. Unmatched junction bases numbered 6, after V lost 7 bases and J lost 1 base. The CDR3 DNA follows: TGTGCCAGCCGAGGACAGGGCCGGAACACTGAAGCTTTCTTT. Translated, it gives CASRGQGRNTEAFF.

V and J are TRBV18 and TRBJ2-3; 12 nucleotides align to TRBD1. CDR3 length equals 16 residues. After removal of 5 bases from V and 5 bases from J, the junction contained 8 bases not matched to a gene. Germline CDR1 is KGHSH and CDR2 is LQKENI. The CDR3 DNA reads TGTGCCAGCTCATCCACGGGACAGGGGGCAAAAGATACGCAGTATTTT. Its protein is CASSSTGQGAKDTQYF.

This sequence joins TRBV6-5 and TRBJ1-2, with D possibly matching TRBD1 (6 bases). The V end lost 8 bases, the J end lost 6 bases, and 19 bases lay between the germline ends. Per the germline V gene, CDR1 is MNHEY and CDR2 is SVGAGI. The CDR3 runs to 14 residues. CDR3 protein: CASSMGGDINGYTF. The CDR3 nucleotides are TGTGCCAGCTCTATGGGAGGGGACATAAATGGCTACACCTTC.

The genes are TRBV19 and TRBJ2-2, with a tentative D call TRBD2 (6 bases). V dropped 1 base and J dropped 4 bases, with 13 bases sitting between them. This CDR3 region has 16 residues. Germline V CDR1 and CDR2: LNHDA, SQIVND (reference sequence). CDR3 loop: CASSIGGASSTGELFF. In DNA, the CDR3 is TGTGCCAGTAGTATAGGCGGGGCTTCGAGCACCGGGGAGCTGTTTTTT.

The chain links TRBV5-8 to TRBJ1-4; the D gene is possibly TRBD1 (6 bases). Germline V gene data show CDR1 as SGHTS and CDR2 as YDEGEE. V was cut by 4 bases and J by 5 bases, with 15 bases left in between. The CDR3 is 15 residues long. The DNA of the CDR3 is TGTGCCAGCAGCCATTTACGGGGGGCGAATGAAAAACTGTTTTTT. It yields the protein CASSHLRGANEKLFF.

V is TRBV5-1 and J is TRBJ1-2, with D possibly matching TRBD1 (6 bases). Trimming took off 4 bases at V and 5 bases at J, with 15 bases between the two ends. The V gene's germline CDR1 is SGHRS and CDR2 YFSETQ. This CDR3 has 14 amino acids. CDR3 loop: CASSPARGRYGYTF. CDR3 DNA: TGCGCCAGCAGCCCAGCCAGGGGTCGATATGGCTACACCTTC.

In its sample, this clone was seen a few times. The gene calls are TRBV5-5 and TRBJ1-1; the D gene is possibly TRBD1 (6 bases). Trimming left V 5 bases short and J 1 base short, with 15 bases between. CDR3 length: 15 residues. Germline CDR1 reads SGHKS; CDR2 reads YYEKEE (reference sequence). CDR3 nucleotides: TGTGCCAGCAGTTTTCAGACAGGTTGGAACACTGAAGCTTTCTTT. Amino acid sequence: CASSFQTGWNTEAFF.

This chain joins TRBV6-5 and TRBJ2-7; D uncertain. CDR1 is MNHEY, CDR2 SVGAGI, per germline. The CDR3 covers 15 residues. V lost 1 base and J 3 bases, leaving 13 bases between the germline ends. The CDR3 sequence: CASSYFYGGNYEQYF. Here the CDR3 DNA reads TGTGCCAGCAGTTACTTTTACGGCGGAAACTACGAGCAGTACTTC.

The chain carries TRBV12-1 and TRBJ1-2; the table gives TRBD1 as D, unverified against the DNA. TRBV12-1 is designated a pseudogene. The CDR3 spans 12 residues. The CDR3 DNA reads TGTGCCAACACGATAGACAGCTATGGCTACACCTTC. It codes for CANTIDSYGYTF.